The rows below give T cell receptor beta chains drawn from one sample of a study of T cell repertoires in cytomegalovirus infection. TCRdb ran MiXCR on the reads and lists one entry per CDR3 protein. The table records 450,000 to 650,000 distinct CDR3 sequences, 26% of them present only once. The specimen was PBMCs. Receptor source: a human donor in good health (CMV status not recorded). Some clones in this sample may be carry-over from other donors' samples. CDR3s include the opening cysteine and the closing phenylalanine or tryptophan. Fields, in order: clone size, V gene, J gene, CDR3 protein. A row's size may be missing; if present it is once, few, many or a size class.

>many|TRBV7-2|TRBJ1-2
CASSLKTGGVDGYTF
>many|TRBV7-2|TRBJ2-3
CASSLVGHSGGTDTQYF
>NA|TRBV6-2/TRBV6-3|TRBJ1-5
CASSARGSNQPQHF
>few|TRBV29-1|TRBJ2-5
CSVVGRGETQYF
>NA|TRBV12-3/TRBV12-4|TRBJ2-1
CASSFFPNYNEQFF
>NA|TRBV20-1|TRBJ2-3
CSARDGNSWRGGILTDTQYF
>NA|TRBV5-4|TRBJ2-7
CASSKGAENYEQYF
>few|TRBV5-1|TRBJ2-3
CASSSDPNPTDTQYF
>few|TRBV6-1|TRBJ2-2
CASSLGAQPTGELFF
>few|TRBV28|TRBJ2-3
CASSPKPTTEDTQYF
>NA|TRBV6-1|TRBJ1-5
CASSPTGGSNQPQHF
>NA|TRBV11-2|TRBJ2-2
CASSLGVFLSGELFF
>many|TRBV7-2|TRBJ1-2
CASSRGQGAILDGYTF
>NA|TRBV29-1|TRBJ1-1
CSVEYLKWNTEAFF
>many|TRBV19|TRBJ1-2
CASSIGPGGVYGYTF
>few|TRBV10-3|TRBJ2-5
CAIKGQIQETQYF
>few|TRBV2|TRBJ2-3
CASRYRGRGDTQYF
>NA|TRBV6-2/TRBV6-3|TRBJ2-1
CASSYILAGGIDNEQFF
>many|TRBV6-5|TRBJ2-2
CASSRTSVNTGELFF
>NA|TRBV24-1|TRBJ1-1
CATTREENTEAFF
>many|TRBV7-2|TRBJ2-6
CASSLVGTVNVLTF
>few|TRBV12-3/TRBV12-4|TRBJ2-3
CASSRSVRDGRTDTQYF
>NA|TRBV29-1|TRBJ1-2
CSVEDSGGSYGYTF
>few|TRBV4-1|TRBJ1-1
CASSQEIGGDTEAFF
>NA|TRBV11-2|TRBJ2-1
CASNYLLANNEQFF
>many|TRBV7-2|TRBJ2-5
CASSHSVEETQYF
>few|TRBV7-2|TRBJ2-7
CASSHTSGYEQYF